This TCR beta chain emerged from a study of shared clonotypes between healthy human individuals. Investigators divided CD4+ cells into CD45RA+ naive and CD45RA-negative memory subsets. The assay was immunoSEQ multiplex PCR, and TCRdb's table has in-frame clones only and misses some. The repertoire has under 750,000 clones, 72% of them found once; the top ten carry under 2%. The CDR3 length is 15 residues. With 4 bases removed from V and 1 base from J, the gap between germline ends came to 12 bases. Germline CDR1 is PRHDT and CDR2 is FYEKMQ (reference sequence). The sample taken for sequencing was memory CD4+ T cells sorted from blood. Documented subset: CD45RA-negative fraction. The V call is TRBV13, the J call TRBJ2-3; D tentatively reads TRBD1 or TRBD2 (6 bases each). The sequence was obtained from a woman aged 25 to 45 in good health. In nucleotides, the CDR3 is TGTGCCAGCAGCTCGAGGGGGGATGGCACAGATACGCAGTATTTT. It yields the protein CASSSRGDGTDTQYF.